The present entry profiles one T cell receptor beta chain with its context. What it binds is unknown. The sample comes from a study of cytomegalovirus exposure and HLA in healthy donors. General study points: Prior analysis indicated that the majority of TCR beta V segments exhibited productivity approximately 87% or approximately 30% of the time. A later analysis, which compared TCR beta chains of equal frequency, found the HLA-associated ones more clonally expanded. Later genetic work tied a missense DCLRE1C variant to beta-chain V and J trimming.

V was clipped by 8 bases and J by 8 bases, with 15 bases between them. This CDR3 has 13 residues. Germline loops: CDR1 KGHSH, CDR2 LQKENI. Healthy donors of bone marrow made up the group. Primers for the PCR totalled 60 Vbeta and 13 Jbeta. The repertoire was sequenced with immunoSEQ multiplex PCR; TCRdb's copy has only in-frame clones and lacks some. The table has some 99,000 clones, roughly three quarters seen once. Sequencing was done on a sample of PBMCs. The chain carries TRBV18 and TRBJ1-4, with D possibly matching TRBD1 (5 bases). The clonotype originates from a female donor in good health and CMV-seronegative. Here the CDR3 reads CASKRGDQEKLFF. CDR3 nucleotide sequence: TGTGCCAGCAAACGGGGGGATCAAGAAAAACTGTTTTTT. Using reference TRBV18 and TRBJ1-4 for the parts outside the CDR3, the full variable domain is NAGVMQNPRHLVRRRGQEARLRCSPMKGHSHVYWYRQLPEEGLKFMVYLQKENIIDESGMPKERFSAEFPKEGPSILRIQQVVRGDSAAYFCASKRGDQEKLFFGSGTQLSVL.